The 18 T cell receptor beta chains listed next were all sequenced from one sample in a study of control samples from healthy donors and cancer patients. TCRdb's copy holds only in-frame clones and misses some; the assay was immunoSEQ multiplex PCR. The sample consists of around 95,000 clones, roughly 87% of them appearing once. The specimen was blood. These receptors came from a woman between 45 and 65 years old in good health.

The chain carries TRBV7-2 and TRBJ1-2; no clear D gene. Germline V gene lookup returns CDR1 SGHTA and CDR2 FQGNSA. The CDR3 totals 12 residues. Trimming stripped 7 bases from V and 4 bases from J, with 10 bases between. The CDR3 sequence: CASNQLLYGYTF. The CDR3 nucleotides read TGTGCCAGCAACCAGTTACTCTATGGCTACACCTTC.

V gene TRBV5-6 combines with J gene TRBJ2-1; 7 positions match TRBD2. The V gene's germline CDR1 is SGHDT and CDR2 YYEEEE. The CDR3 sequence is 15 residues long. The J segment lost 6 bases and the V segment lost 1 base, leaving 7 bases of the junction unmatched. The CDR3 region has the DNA TGTGCCAGCAGCTTGAGTTCCGGGGGGTTCAATGAGCAGTTCTTC. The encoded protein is CASSLSSGGFNEQFF.

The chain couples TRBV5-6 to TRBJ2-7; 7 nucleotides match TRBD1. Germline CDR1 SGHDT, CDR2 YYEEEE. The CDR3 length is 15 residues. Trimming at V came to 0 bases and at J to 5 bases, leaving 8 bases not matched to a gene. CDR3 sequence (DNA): TGTGCCAGCAGCTTGGGTCAGGGGGTAAAGGACGAGCAGTACGTC. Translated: CASSLGQGVKDEQYV.

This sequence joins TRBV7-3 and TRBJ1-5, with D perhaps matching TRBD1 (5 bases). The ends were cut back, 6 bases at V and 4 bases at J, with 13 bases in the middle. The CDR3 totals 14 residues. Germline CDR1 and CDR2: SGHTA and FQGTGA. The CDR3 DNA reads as TGTGCCAGCAGTCCTAGACGGGGGAATCAGCCCCAGCATTTT. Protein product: CASSPRRGNQPQHF.

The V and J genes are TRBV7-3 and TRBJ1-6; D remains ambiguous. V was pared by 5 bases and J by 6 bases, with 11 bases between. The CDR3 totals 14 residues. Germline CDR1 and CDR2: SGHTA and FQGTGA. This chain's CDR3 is CASSGSPSNSPLHF. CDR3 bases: TGTGCCAGCAGCGGGAGCCCCAGTAATTCACCCCTCCACTTT.

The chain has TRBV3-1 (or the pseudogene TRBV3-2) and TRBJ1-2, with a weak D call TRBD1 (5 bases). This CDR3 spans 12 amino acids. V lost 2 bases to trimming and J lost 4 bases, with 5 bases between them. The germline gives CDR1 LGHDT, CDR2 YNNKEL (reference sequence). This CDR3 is CASSQQGYGYTF. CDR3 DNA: TGTGCCAGCAGCCAACAGGGCTATGGCTACACCTTC.

The CDR3 reads CAAGQGDFGDYTF. The CDR3, as DNA: TGTGCCGCCGGACAGGGAGACTTCGGAGACTACACCTTC. The V gene is TRBV30, the J gene TRBJ1-2, with 8 bases that match TRBD1. From germline, CDR1 is GTSNPN and CDR2 SVGIG (reference sequence). The CDR3 runs 13 residues. V shed 8 bases, J shed 10 bases, and the junction held 15 bases outside the gene matches.

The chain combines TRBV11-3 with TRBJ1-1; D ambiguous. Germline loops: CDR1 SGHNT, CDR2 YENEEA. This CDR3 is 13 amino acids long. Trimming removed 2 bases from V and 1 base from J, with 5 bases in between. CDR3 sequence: CASSLRGNTEAFF. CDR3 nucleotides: TGTGCCAGCAGCTTACGGGGGAACACTGAAGCTTTCTTT.

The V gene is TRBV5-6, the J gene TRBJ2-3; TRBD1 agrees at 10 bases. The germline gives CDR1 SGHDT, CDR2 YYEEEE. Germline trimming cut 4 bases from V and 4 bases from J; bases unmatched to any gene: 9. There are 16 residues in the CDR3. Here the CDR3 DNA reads TGTGCCAGCAGCGGTTTCGGGACAGGGGTCGCAGATACGCAGTATTTT. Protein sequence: CASSGFGTGVADTQYF. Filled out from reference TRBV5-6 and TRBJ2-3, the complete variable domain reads DAGVTQSPTHLIKTRGQQVTLRCSPKSGHDTVSWYQQALGQGPQFIFQYYEEEERQRGNFPDRFSGHQFPNYSSELNVNALLLGDSALYLCASSGFGTGVADTQYFGPGTRLTVL.

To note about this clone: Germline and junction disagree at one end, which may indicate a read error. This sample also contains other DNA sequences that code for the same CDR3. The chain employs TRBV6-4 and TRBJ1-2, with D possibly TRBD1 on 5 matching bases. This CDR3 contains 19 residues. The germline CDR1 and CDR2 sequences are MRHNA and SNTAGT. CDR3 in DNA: TGTGCTAGCAGTGACTCGAGGTTCGGCGGGAGCCAGGGCCACTATGGCTACACCTTC. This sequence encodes CASSDSRFGGSQGHYGYTF.

The CDR3 here is CASSLRTGGAETQYF. As DNA, the CDR3 is TGTGCCAGCAGCTTACGGACAGGGGGCGCCGAGACCCAGTACTTC. The genes are TRBV5-6 and TRBJ2-5, with 11 bases that match TRBD1. CDR3 length: 15 amino acids. Germline loops: CDR1 SGHDT, CDR2 YYEEEE. V trimming: 2 bases; J trimming: 5 bases; junction bases outside the gene matches: 5.

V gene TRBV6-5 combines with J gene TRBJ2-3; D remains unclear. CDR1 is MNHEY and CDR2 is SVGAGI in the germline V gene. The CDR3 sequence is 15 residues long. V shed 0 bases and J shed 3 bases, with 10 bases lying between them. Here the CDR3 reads CASSYSFDQTDTQYF. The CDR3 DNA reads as TGTGCCAGCAGTTACTCTTTCGACCAAACAGATACGCAGTATTTT.

The CDR3 DNA sequence: TGCAGTGCTAGTTCGGGCTCATTTAATTCACCCCTCCACTTT. It specifies CSASSGSFNSPLHF. J is TRBJ1-6 and V is TRBV20-1; no clear D. The CDR3 has 14 amino acids. V lost 3 bases to trimming and J lost 6 bases, with 12 bases between them. Looked up from germline, CDR1 is DFQATT and CDR2 is SNEGSKA (reference sequence).

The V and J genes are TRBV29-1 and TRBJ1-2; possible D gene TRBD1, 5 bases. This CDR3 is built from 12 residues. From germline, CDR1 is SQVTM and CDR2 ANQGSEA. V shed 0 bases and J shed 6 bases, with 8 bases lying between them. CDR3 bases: TGCAGCGTTGAAGATCGGGGGGATGGCTACACCTTC. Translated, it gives CSVEDRGDGYTF.

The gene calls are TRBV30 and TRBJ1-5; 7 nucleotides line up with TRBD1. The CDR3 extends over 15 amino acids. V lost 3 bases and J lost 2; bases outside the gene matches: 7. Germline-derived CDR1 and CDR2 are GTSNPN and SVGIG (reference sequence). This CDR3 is CAWRQGTGGNQPQHF. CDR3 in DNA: TGTGCCTGGAGACAAGGAACAGGGGGCAATCAGCCCCAGCATTTT.

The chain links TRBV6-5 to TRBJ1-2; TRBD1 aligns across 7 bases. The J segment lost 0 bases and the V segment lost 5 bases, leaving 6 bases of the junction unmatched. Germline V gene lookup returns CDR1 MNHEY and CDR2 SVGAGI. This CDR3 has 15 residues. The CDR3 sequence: CASSRTGFSNYGYTF. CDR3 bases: TGTGCCAGCAGTCGGACAGGCTTTTCTAACTATGGCTACACCTTC.

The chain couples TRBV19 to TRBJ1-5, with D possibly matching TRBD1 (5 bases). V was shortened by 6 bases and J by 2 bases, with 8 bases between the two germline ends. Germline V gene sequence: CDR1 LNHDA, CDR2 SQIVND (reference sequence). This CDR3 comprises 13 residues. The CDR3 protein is CASRQAGNQPQHF. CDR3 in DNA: TGTGCCAGTAGACAGGCAGGCAATCAGCCCCAGCATTTT.

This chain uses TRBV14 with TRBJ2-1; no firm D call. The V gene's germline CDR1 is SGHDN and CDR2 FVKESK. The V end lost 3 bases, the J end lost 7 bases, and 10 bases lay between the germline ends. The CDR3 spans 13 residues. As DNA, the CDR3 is TGTGCCAGCAGCCAGGGCCCCTCAAATGAGCAGTTCTTC. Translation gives CASSQGPSNEQFF. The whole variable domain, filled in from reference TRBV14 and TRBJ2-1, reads EAGVTQFPSHSVIEKGQTVTLRCDPISGHDNLYWYRRVMGKEIKFLLHFVKESKQDESGMPNNRFLAERTGGTYSTLKVQPAELEDSGVYFCASSQGPSNEQFFGPGTRLTVL.